This TCR beta chain emerged from a study of shared clonotypes between healthy human individuals. V was cut by 1 base and J by 2 bases, with 12 bases left in between. Germline V gene sequence: CDR1 LNHNV, CDR2 YYDKDF (reference sequence). This CDR3 has 17 residues. Produced via immunoSEQ multiplex PCR; TCRdb's table is partial and in-frame only. This sample has 2.3 million or so clones, with roughly 93% found just once. The genes are TRBV15 and TRBJ2-6, with a possible D match to TRBD2 (7 bases). Sequences were obtained from naive CD4+ T cells from PBMCs. The subset: CD45RA+ positively selected. The receptor comes from a man aged 18 to 35 in good health. Some clones in this sample may be carry-over from other donors' samples. CDR3 sequence: CATSRVMGGPGANVLTF. For the CDR3, the DNA is TGTGCCACCAGCAGAGTCATGGGGGGGCCTGGGGCCAACGTCCTGACTTTC.